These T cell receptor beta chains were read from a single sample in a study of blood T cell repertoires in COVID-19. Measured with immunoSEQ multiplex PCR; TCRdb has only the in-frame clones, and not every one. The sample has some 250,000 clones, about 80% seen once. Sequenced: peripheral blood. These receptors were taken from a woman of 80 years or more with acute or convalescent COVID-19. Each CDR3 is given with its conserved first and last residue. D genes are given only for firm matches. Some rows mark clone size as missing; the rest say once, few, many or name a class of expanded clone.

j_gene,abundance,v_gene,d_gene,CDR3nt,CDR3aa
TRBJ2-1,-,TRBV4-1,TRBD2,TGCGCCAGCAGCCAAGACTGGACTAGCGGGAACCACAATGAGCAGTTCTTC,CASSQDWTSGNHNEQFF
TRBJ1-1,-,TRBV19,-,TGTGCCAGTAGTGGTCAGGGGCGGAGAGCTTTCTTT,CASSGQGRRAFF
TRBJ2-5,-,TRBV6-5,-,TGTGCCAGCAGACCCCGCCAGTACGAGACCCAGTACTTC,CASRPRQYETQYF
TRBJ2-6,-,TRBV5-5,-,TGTGCCAGCAGCCAGACGGGTTCTGGGGCCAACGTCCTGACTTTC,CASSQTGSGANVLTF
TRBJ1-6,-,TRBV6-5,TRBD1,TGTGCCAGCAGTTACTCATCGGACAGGGAGAATTCACCCCTCCACTTT,CASSYSSDRENSPLHF
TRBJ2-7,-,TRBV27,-,TGTGCCAGCAGTTTCTCGGACCGAGGGTACGAGCAGTACTTC,CASSFSDRGYEQYF
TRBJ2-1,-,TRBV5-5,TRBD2,TGTGCCAGCAGCTTGGCCCAGAGCGGGATTAGCTATGAGCAGTTCTTC,CASSLAQSGISYEQFF
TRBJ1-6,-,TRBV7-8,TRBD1,TGTGCCAGCAGCTCCTTCCGGGACAGTAATTCACCCCTCCACTTT,CASSSFRDSNSPLHF
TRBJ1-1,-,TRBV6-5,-,TGTGCCAGCAGTTACTCTGCAGGGGCTACTGAAGCTTTCTTT,CASSYSAGATEAFF
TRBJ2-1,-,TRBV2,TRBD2,TGTGCCAGCAGCGCGGCGGGGGGCCGCCATGAGCAGTTCTTC,CASSAAGGRHEQFF
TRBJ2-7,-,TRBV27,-,TGTGCCAGCAGACTAACAGGGTCTTCTGAGCAGTACTTC,CASRLTGSSEQYF
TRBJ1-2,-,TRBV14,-,TGTGCCAGCAGCCAAACCAGGGGTTTTGGCTACACCTTC,CASSQTRGFGYTF
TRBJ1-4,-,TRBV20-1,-,TGCAGTGCTATAAATAATGAAAAACTGTTTTTT,CSAINNEKLFF
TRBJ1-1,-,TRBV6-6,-,TGTGCCAGCAGTCAACTTTTGAAAGCTTTCTTT,CASSQLLKAFF
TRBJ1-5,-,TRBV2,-,TGTGCCAGCAGGAACAGGGACAATCAGCCCCAGCATTTT,CASRNRDNQPQHF
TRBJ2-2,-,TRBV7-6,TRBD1,TGTGCCAGCAGCTTCCCGGGACAGAGGAACACCGGGGAGCTGTTTTTT,CASSFPGQRNTGELFF
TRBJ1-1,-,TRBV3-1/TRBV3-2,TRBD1,TGTGCCAGCAGCTTTCAGACAGGGATGAGGACTGAAGCTTTCTTT,CASSFQTGMRTEAFF
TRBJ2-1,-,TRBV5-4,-,TGTGCCAGCAGTTCGCCAACACTAGAACGCAATGAGCAGTTCTTC,CASSSPTLERNEQFF
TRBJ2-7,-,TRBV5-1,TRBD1,TGCGCCAGCAGCGGGACAGGGGGCGCCTACGAGCAGTACTTC,CASSGTGGAYEQYF
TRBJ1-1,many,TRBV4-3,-,TGCGCCAGCAGCCAAGAAGGACAGTGGTCCACTGAAGCTTTCTTT,CASSQEGQWSTEAFF
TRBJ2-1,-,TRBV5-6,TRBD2,TGTGCCAGCAGCTTGTTTAGCGGGGGTTCCTACAATGAGCAGTTCTTC,CASSLFSGGSYNEQFF
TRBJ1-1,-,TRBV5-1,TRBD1,TGCGCCAGCAGCTTGGGAGGACAGGGTATTTCTTCGGCTTTCTTT,CASSLGGQGISSAFF
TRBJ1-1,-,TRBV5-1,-,TGCGCCAGCAGCATGGACCCATCCCCAGGGACTGAAGCTTTCTTT,CASSMDPSPGTEAFF
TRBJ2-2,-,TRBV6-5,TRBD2,TGTGCCAGCAGTTACTCGAGCGCGGGAGTGGCCGGGGAGCTGTTTTTT,CASSYSSAGVAGELFF
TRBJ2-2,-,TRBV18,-,TGTGCCAGCTCACCAAGATCAGGAGGATTGGCGAACACCGGGGAGCTGTTTTTT,CASSPRSGGLANTGELFF
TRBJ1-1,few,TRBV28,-,TGTGCCAGCAGGCTACTGAACACTGAAGCTTTCTTT,CASRLLNTEAFF
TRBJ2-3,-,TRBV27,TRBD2,TGTGCCAGCAGTTTAAGGGGACTAGCGGGAGGGCCTGGAACGCAGTATTTT,CASSLRGLAGGPGTQYF
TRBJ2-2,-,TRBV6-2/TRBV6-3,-,TGTGCCAGCAGTCCACAAAGACAGGCAGGGCATCACGGGGAGCTGTTTTTT,CASSPQRQAGHHGELFF
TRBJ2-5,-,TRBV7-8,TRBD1,TGTGCCAGCAGCCGGACAGGGGGCGGAGAGACCCAGTACTTC,CASSRTGGGETQYF
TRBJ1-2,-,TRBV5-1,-,TGCGCCAGCAGCTTGGCAGGACAAGCAGCTAACTATGGCTACACCTTC,CASSLAGQAANYGYTF
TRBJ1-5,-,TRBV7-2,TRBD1,TGTGCCAGCAGCCCGAAGTCAGGGGGTCAGCCCCAGCATTTT,CASSPKSGGQPQHF
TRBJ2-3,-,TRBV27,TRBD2,TGTGCCAGCACGGTAGCGGGAGTTTACACAGATACGCAGTATTTT,CASTVAGVYTDTQYF
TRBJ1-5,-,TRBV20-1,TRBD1,TGCAGTGCTAGTGTAGGGGGCGGCAATCAGCCCCAGCATTTT,CSASVGGGNQPQHF
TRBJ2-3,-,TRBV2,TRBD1,TGTGCCAGCAAACAGGACAGGAGCACAGATACGCAGTATTTT,CASKQDRSTDTQYF
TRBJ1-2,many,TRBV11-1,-,TGTGCCAGCAGCTCGGGACTCTACTATGGCTACACCTTC,CASSSGLYYGYTF
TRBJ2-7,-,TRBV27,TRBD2,TGTGCCAGCAGTTTAATGGCAGGTAGCGGGACCTACGAGCAGTACTTC,CASSLMAGSGTYEQYF
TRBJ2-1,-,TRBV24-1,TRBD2,TGTGCCACCAGTGTTGGGGGGGGTGAGCAGTTCTTC,CATSVGGGEQFF
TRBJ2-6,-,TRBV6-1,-,TGTGCCAGCAGTGAAAAAGGGGGTTTTTCTAGCTCTGGGGCCAACGTCCTGACTTTC,CASSEKGGFSSSGANVLTF
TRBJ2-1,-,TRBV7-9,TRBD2,TGTGCCAGCAGCTTAGCGGGACTAGCTTACAATGAGCAGTTCTTC,CASSLAGLAYNEQFF
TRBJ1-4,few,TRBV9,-,TGTGCCAGCAGCCTTACATTGACAGGAGCTAATGAAAAACTGTTTTTT,CASSLTLTGANEKLFF
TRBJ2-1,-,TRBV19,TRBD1,TGTGCCAGTGCGAGGGGGCGGCTAGGGAATGAGCAGTTCTTC,CASARGRLGNEQFF
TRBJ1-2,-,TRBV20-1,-,TGCAGTGCTAGCCCCCTCTATGGCTACACCTTC,CSASPLYGYTF
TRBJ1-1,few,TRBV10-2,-,TGCGCCAGCGCGGGTACAGGGCGCACTGAAGCTTTCTTT,CASAGTGRTEAFF
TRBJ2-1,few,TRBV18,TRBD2,TGTGCCAGCTCAGTATCCGGGACTAGCTTTAGTGAGCAGTTCTTC,CASSVSGTSFSEQFF
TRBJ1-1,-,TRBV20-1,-,TGCAGTGCTAGGGCGGACACTGAAGCTTTCTTT,CSARADTEAFF
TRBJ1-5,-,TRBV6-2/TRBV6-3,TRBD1,TGTGCCAGCAGCCCGAGGGTGACAGGGCCCCAGGGGCCCCAGCATTTT,CASSPRVTGPQGPQHF
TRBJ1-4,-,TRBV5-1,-,TGCGCCAGCAGCTTGGGAGTCGACAGCCCAACTAATGAAAAACTGTTTTTT,CASSLGVDSPTNEKLFF
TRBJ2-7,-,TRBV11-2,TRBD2,TGTGCCAGCAGCTTCGGGGGGAGGCGGTACGAGCAGTACTTC,CASSFGGRRYEQYF
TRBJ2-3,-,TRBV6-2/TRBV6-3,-,TGTGCCAGCAGTTATGGGGGCATCACAGATACGCAGTATTTT,CASSYGGITDTQYF
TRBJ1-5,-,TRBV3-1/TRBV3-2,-,TGTGCCAGCAGCCAAGCCACAGGGCATCAGCCCCAGCATTTT,CASSQATGHQPQHF
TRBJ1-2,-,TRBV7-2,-,TGTGCCAGCAGCTTGGGGGGGAGGTATGGCTACACCTTC,CASSLGGRYGYTF